These T cell receptor beta chains were read from a single sample in a study of graft-versus-host responses after intestinal transplantation. These receptors lack a known antigen. Clones were sequenced by immunoSEQ multiplex PCR, and TCRdb holds only the in-frame ones, with some missing. The table shows roughly 120,000 clones, with roughly 93% occurring only once. The sequencing used unstimulated CD8+ T cells sorted from spleen or lymph node cells, collected before transplant. The receptors were sampled from a human donor who was the organ donor for an intestinal transplant. The CDR3 runs from the conserved cysteine through the conserved F or W. D genes are given only for firm matches. Clone size is stated in some rows and not others, as once, few, many or a class when expanded.

v_call,j_call,clone_size,d_call,cdr3_nt,cdr3_aa
TRBV5-6,TRBJ2-6,.,.,TGTGCCAGCAGCTTTCCCGGGGATGGGGCCAACGTCCTGACTTTC,CASSFPGDGANVLTF
TRBV4-1,TRBJ1-5,.,.,TGCGCCAGCAGCCAAGAAGGGTTTGGCAATCAGCCCCAGCATTTT,CASSQEGFGNQPQHF
TRBV27,TRBJ2-1,.,TRBD2,TGTGCCAGCAGTTTAGGTCCTAGCGGGAGCTACAATGAGCAGTTCTTC,CASSLGPSGSYNEQFF
TRBV9,TRBJ2-1,once,TRBD2,TGTGCCAGCAGCGTAGTAGCGGGAGGGAATGAGCAGTTCTTC,CASSVVAGGNEQFF
TRBV30,TRBJ2-1,.,.,TGTGCCTGGACCCGCGGTCTCAATGAGCAGTTCTTC,CAWTRGLNEQFF
TRBV5-1,TRBJ2-1,.,.,TGCGCCAGCAGCTCTTACCTTAACGATGAGCAGTTCTTC,CASSSYLNDEQFF
TRBV9,TRBJ2-1,once,.,TGTGCCAGCAGCGTAGCTATCACGGACTACAATGAGCAGTTCTTC,CASSVAITDYNEQFF
TRBV2,TRBJ1-5,.,TRBD1,TGTGCCAGCAGTCTGGGACAGGGAATCCAGCCCCAGCATTTT,CASSLGQGIQPQHF
TRBV30,TRBJ2-7,once,.,TGTGCCTGGAGGGGAGCAAAAAAACAGGTCTATTTT,CAWRGAKKQVYF
TRBV15,TRBJ1-1,.,.,TGTGCCACCAGCAGAGACCCGGACACTGAAGCTTTCTTT,CATSRDPDTEAFF
TRBV28,TRBJ1-1,.,.,TGTGCCAGCACCCGTAGGTTGGGGCACACTGAAGCTTTCTTT,CASTRRLGHTEAFF
TRBV27,TRBJ2-5,.,TRBD2,TGTGCCAGCAGTTCGACCGGACTAGCGGGCCAAGAGACCCAGTACTTC,CASSSTGLAGQETQYF
TRBV10-3,TRBJ2-1,.,.,TGTGCCATCAGTGTGAGGGGAGACCTTTACAATGAGCAGTTCTTC,CAISVRGDLYNEQFF
TRBV6-1,TRBJ2-2,.,.,TGTGCCAGCAGTGAAGATGACCCCCTGGCCCTTTACACCGGGGAGCTGTTTTTT,CASSEDDPLALYTGELFF
TRBV6-4,TRBJ2-3,.,TRBD2,TGTGCCAGCAGTGACTCGAGCGGGAGGGGGACAGATACGCAGTATTTT,CASSDSSGRGTDTQYF
TRBV21-1,TRBJ2-7,.,.,TGTGCCAGCAGCAAAGGGGGAGGGTGTCCCTACGAGCAGTACTTC,CASSKGGGCPYEQYF
TRBV21-1,TRBJ2-5,.,.,TGTGCCAGCATCCTCACTGACAGGGCCCGCGAGACCCAGTACTTC,CASILTDRARETQYF
TRBV7-6,TRBJ2-1,.,TRBD1,TGTGCCAGCAGCCTTGAAACAGGGGGTTGGCAGTTCTTC,CASSLETGGWQFF
TRBV7-9,TRBJ2-1,.,TRBD2,TGTGCCAGCAGCGCTACTAGCGGGTTCTACAATGAGCAGTTCTTC,CASSATSGFYNEQFF